These 2 T cell receptor beta chains originate from one sample sequenced in a study of T-cell memory formation after mild COVID-19 (dated by TCRdb to 2020 to 2022). The library was produced with 5' RACE. For sequencing, an Illumina NovaSeq 6000 was employed. TCRdb trimmed the raw reads at Q25, called clones with MiXCR and kept productive beta chains. Identical CDR3 proteins give one entry, which carries the most common genes and DNA. The sample data list around 530,000 distinct CDR3 sequences, and roughly 20% of these were observed just once. The ten largest account for under 8.5% of the sample. Source material: PBMCs or a T cell subset sorted from them (not recorded which). The receptors shown here come from an adult woman who had mild COVID-19 (a few samples of this study predate the infection). The sample titles of this study are shuffled in the database, so cell type and time point are left out; the donor was told from shared clones.

This clonotype has only a few counts. The chain links TRBV29-1 to TRBJ2-2; unclear D gene. V lost 3 bases and J lost 3, with 11 bases in between. CDR3 length: 14 amino acids. Germline V CDR1 and CDR2: SQVTM, ANQGSEA. Here the CDR3 reads CSVDEKPHTGELFF. CDR3 DNA: TGCAGCGTTGATGAGAAGCCGCACACCGGGGAGCTGTTTTTT.

This clonotype came up a few times. The chain recombines TRBV6-1 with TRBJ1-1; 7 bases are shared with TRBD1. This CDR3 region has 16 residues. From germline, CDR1 is MNHNS and CDR2 SASEGT. The ends lost 3 bases at V and 1 base at J; junction bases unmatched: 8. The CDR3 loop reads CASSEIVGQANTEAFF. The CDR3 nucleotides read TGTGCCAGCAGTGAGATTGTCGGACAGGCGAACACTGAAGCTTTCTTT.